A single sample is the source of the 10 T cell receptor beta chains below, sequenced in a study of identical twins. TCRdb recomputed calls from the 5' RACE reads with MiXCR, one row per CDR3 protein. The table includes roughly 1.6 million distinct CDR3 sequences, roughly 35% detected once. Sequencing input: cord blood. These receptors were collected from a newborn girl in good health.

The chain is built from TRBV2 and TRBJ1-1; TRBD1 agrees at 7 bases. Trimming cost V 8 bases and J 0 bases; bases outside gene matches: 9. This CDR3 comprises 15 residues. Germline V lookup: CDR1 SNHLY, CDR2 FYNNEI. CDR3 amino acids: CASGTRDSMNTEAFF. Written as DNA, the CDR3 is TGTGCCAGCGGTACCCGGGACAGTATGAACACTGAAGCTTTCTTT.

The CDR3 DNA follows: TGCAGTGCTCCCATCTGGACAGGGGTCAGGAATGAGCAGTACTTC. It specifies CSAPIWTGVRNEQYF. The genes are TRBV20-1 and TRBJ2-7, with 9 bases that match TRBD1. With 5 bases clipped from V and 7 bases from J, the junction kept 15 bases outside the gene matches. The germline gives CDR1 DFQATT, CDR2 SNEGSKA (reference sequence). The CDR3 extends over 15 amino acids.

This clonotype was detected only a few times. This chain connects TRBV5-5 to TRBJ2-7; no firm D call. Germline V gene data show CDR1 as SGHKS and CDR2 as YYEKEE (reference sequence). Between the trimmed V and J ends, which lost 0 bases and 6 bases, there was a span of 13 bases. This CDR3 has 14 amino acids. This CDR3 reads CASSLGQLSGEQYF. Here the CDR3 DNA reads TGTGCCAGCAGCTTGGGACAACTATCGGGCGAGCAGTACTTC.

The chain joins TRBV15 to TRBJ2-7; D ambiguous. The V gene's germline CDR1 is LNHNV and CDR2 YYDKDF (reference sequence). V shed 3 bases and J shed 0 bases, with 18 bases lying between them. The CDR3 has 17 residues. CDR3 residues: CATSRDLGVTLSYEQYF. The CDR3 DNA follows: TGTGCCACCAGCAGGGACCTTGGAGTTACCCTCTCCTACGAGCAGTACTTC.

V is TRBV2 and J is TRBJ1-2; the D is unclear. From germline, CDR1 is SNHLY and CDR2 FYNNEI. The CDR3 consists of 14 residues. V was pared by 1 base and J by 3 bases, with 9 bases between. This CDR3 reads CASSEDGVDYGYTF. DNA of the CDR3: TGTGCCAGCAGTGAAGACGGGGTAGACTATGGCTACACCTTC.

This clonotype was counted only a few times. V gene TRBV9 combines with J gene TRBJ2-1; D gene unclear. Germline-derived CDR1 and CDR2 are SGDLS and YYNGEE. Trimming pared 0 bases from V and 8 bases from J, leaving 6 bases between. The CDR3 totals 12 residues. The CDR3 sequence: CASSVGFYEQFF. The CDR3 DNA reads TGTGCCAGCAGCGTAGGGTTTTATGAGCAGTTCTTC.

This chain joins TRBV19 and TRBJ2-5, with TRBD2 matching over 7 bases. This CDR3 comprises 12 residues. CDR1 and CDR2 (germline): LNHDA, SQIVND (reference sequence). Trimming at V came to 5 bases and at J to 5 bases, leaving 2 bases not matched to a gene. CDR3 sequence reads: CASSGTIETQYF. For the CDR3, the DNA is TGTGCCAGTAGTGGGACTATCGAGACCCAGTACTTC.

The CDR3 loop is CASSQREQETQYF. CDR3 in DNA: TGTGCCAGCAGCCAAAGGGAACAAGAGACCCAGTACTTC. The chain uses TRBV4-2 and TRBJ2-5; D gene unclear. Germline CDR1 LGHNA, CDR2 YNFKEQ. The CDR3 has 13 residues. The ends were cut back, 2 bases at V and 2 bases at J, with 6 bases in the middle.

This clonotype has just a few counts. The CDR3, as DNA: TGTGCCAGCAGCCTCTCCCTCCGGGAGTCCTACGAGCAGTACTTC. This sequence encodes CASSLSLRESYEQYF. The V and J genes are TRBV4-2 and TRBJ2-7; possible D gene TRBD2, 6 bases. This CDR3 is 15 amino acids long. Per germline, CDR1 LGHNA and CDR2 YNFKEQ. Trimming left V 4 bases short and J 1 base short, with 14 bases between.

This clonotype was counted once. One end of the junction fails to match germline, which may point to a read error. The rearrangement links TRBV12-3 or TRBV12-4 to TRBJ1-1; D remains ambiguous. The length of the CDR3 is 13 residues. CDR3 sequence (DNA): TGTGCCGGCAGTTTCTTGGCAGACACTGAAGCTTTCTTT. Its protein product is CAGSFLADTEAFF.